Presented here are 21 T cell receptor beta chains from one specimen sequenced in a study of cytomegalovirus exposure and HLA in healthy donors. The PCR ran on 60 Vbeta and 13 Jbeta primers. The data were produced by immunoSEQ multiplex PCR, yet TCRdb's version contains in-frame clones alone and is incomplete. The table records about 190,000 clones, roughly three quarters of them present only once. Sequencing used PBMCs. All receptors derive from a woman aged 45-65 years in good health and CMV-seronegative.

As for this clone: One end of the junction is discordant with germline, which a read error may explain. For the CDR3, the DNA is TGTGCCAGCAGTGCGGTTGGTGAGATGAATGCTTCCTTT. This encodes CASSAVGEMNASF. The rearrangement links TRBV2 to TRBJ1-1; no definite D call. The CDR3 length is 13 residues. CDR1 SNHLY and CDR2 FYNNEI come from the germline V gene.

V and J are TRBV7-2 and TRBJ2-5, with 10 nucleotides matching TRBD2. Germline-derived CDR1 and CDR2 are SGHTA and FQGNSA. With V trimmed by 1 base and J by 5 bases, 13 bases remained unmatched. The CDR3 has 18 amino acids. This CDR3 is CASSLDSASGRSWETQYF. The CDR3 DNA follows: TGTGCCAGCAGCTTAGATTCGGCTAGCGGGAGAAGTTGGGAGACCCAGTACTTC.

The genes are TRBV6-5 and TRBJ2-7; 8 bases fit TRBD1. The junction had 7 bases not matched to a gene; V was cut back by 1 base and J by 5 bases. Germline V gene lookup returns CDR1 MNHEY and CDR2 SVGAGI. The CDR3 sequence is 15 residues long. CDR3: CASSYYQGASDEQYF. CDR3 sequence (DNA): TGTGCCAGCAGTTACTATCAGGGGGCCAGCGACGAGCAGTACTTC.

In this sample, this clone turned up once. This chain uses TRBV28 with TRBJ2-5; TRBD2 agrees at 12 bases. Germline V CDR1 and CDR2: MDHEN, SYDVKM. V was clipped by 3 bases and J by 5 bases; unmatched bases: 13. The CDR3 spans 18 residues. The chain's CDR3 is CASSFKWASGRAGETQYF. The CDR3 nucleotides are TGTGCCAGCAGTTTTAAGTGGGCTAGCGGGAGGGCGGGGGAGACCCAGTACTTC.

This clone was seen more than once but under ten times. The gene calls are TRBV5-4 and TRBJ2-7; perhaps TRBD1 as D (5 bases). The CDR3 runs 16 residues. V was cut by 4 bases and J by 2 bases, with 19 bases left in between. Germline V gene sequence: CDR1 SGHNT, CDR2 YYREEE (reference sequence). CDR3 protein: CASSLMSLRAPYEQYF. CDR3 DNA sequence: TGTGCCAGCAGCCTGATGTCCCTCAGGGCTCCCTACGAGCAGTACTTC.

The CDR3 DNA reads TGTGCCAGCAGTTCCCAGGACACCTATGGCTACACCTTC. Translation: CASSSQDTYGYTF. The gene calls are TRBV27 and TRBJ1-2; the D gene is possibly TRBD1 (5 bases). Trimming removed 4 bases from V and 4 bases from J, with 10 bases in between. The CDR3 consists of 13 residues. From germline, CDR1 is MNHEY and CDR2 SMNVEV (reference sequence).

The chain couples TRBV7-9 to TRBJ1-1, with 7 positions matching TRBD1. V gave up 5 bases and J gave up 2 bases; unmatched junction bases: 8. CDR3 length: 15 amino acids. Germline CDR1 is SEHNR and CDR2 is FQNEAQ (reference sequence). CDR3 residues: CASSPRDRTNTEAFF. In nucleotides, the CDR3 is TGTGCCAGCAGCCCCCGGGACAGAACTAACACTGAAGCTTTCTTT.

J is TRBJ2-7 and V is TRBV6-6, with TRBD2 matching 13 bases. Germline V gives CDR1 MNHNY, CDR2 SVGAGI (reference sequence). CDR3 length equals 14 residues. After removal of 6 bases from V and 5 bases from J, the junction contained 4 bases not matched to a gene. The CDR3 reads CASRTSGRSHEQYF. DNA for the CDR3: TGTGCCAGCAGGACTAGCGGGAGGTCCCACGAGCAGTACTTC.

This chain links TRBV6-1 with TRBJ2-5; 8 nucleotides line up with TRBD1. The tail of the sequence fits TRBJ2-7 better, so the J call may be wrong. Looked up from germline, CDR1 is MNHNS and CDR2 is SASEGT. CDR3 length equals 13 residues. The CDR3 nucleotides are TGTGCCAGCAGTGCCCTCGGACAGGGCGAGCAGTACTTC. It codes for CASSALGQGEQYF.

This chain links TRBV28 with TRBJ2-7; D possibly corresponds to TRBD1 (6 bases). CDR1 and CDR2 from the germline V gene are MDHEN and SYDVKM. V was cut by 5 bases and J by 5 bases, with 13 bases left in between. The CDR3 totals 13 residues. The chain's CDR3 is CASSPADSDEQYF. The CDR3 DNA reads TGTGCCAGCAGTCCGGCGGACAGCGACGAGCAGTACTTC.

This clone appeared a single time. CDR3 coding DNA: TGTGCCAGCAGCTCCCCAAACATAAACACCATATATTTT. Translation gives CASSSPNINTIYF. The chain recombines TRBV5-4 with TRBJ1-3; D is uncertain. This CDR3 has 13 residues. Germline CDR1 is SGHNT and CDR2 is YYREEE (reference sequence). V was pared by 3 bases and J by 6 bases, with 10 bases between.

This clone was detected only a few times. The rearrangement uses TRBV9 and TRBJ1-2, with a weak D call TRBD1 (5 bases). In germline, CDR1 is SGDLS, CDR2 YYNGEE. The length of the CDR3 is 13 residues. V was cut by 3 bases and J by 6 bases, with 12 bases left in between. CDR3 region: CASSGPGGDGYTF. CDR3 DNA: TGTGCCAGCAGCGGACCTGGGGGGGATGGCTACACCTTC.

V and J are TRBV11-1 and TRBJ2-1; D possibly corresponds to TRBD2 (6 bases). Looked up from germline, CDR1 is SGHAT and CDR2 is FQDESV (reference sequence). The CDR3 extends over 15 amino acids. V was shortened by 6 bases and J by 0 bases, with 12 bases between the two germline ends. The CDR3 loop reads CASRKPGSSYNEQFF. Here the CDR3 DNA reads TGTGCCAGCAGAAAACCCGGGAGCTCCTACAATGAGCAGTTCTTC. Full variable domain (rest looked up from reference TRBV11-1 and TRBJ2-1): EAEVAQSPRYKITEKSQAVAFWCDPISGHATLYWYRQILGQGPELLVQFQDESVVDDSQLPKDRFSAERLKGVDSTLKIQPAELGDSAMYLCASRKPGSSYNEQFFGPGTRLTVL.

The gene calls are TRBV11-2 and TRBJ1-4; no clear D gene. Germline V CDR1 and CDR2: SGHAT, FQNNGV. The CDR3 covers 15 residues. V shed 2 bases and J shed 2 bases, with 9 bases lying between them. CDR3 sequence: CASSLRGLTNEKLFF. The CDR3, as DNA: TGTGCCAGCAGCTTACGGGGTCTCACTAATGAAAAACTGTTTTTT.

J is TRBJ1-4 and V is TRBV2; possible D gene TRBD1, 5 bases. Germline V gene lookup returns CDR1 SNHLY and CDR2 FYNNEI. V was pared by 8 bases and J by 0 bases, with 10 bases between. CDR3 length: 14 amino acids. CDR3 loop: CASLGGATNEKLFF. The CDR3, as DNA: TGTGCCAGCCTGGGGGGAGCAACTAATGAAAAACTGTTTTTT.

The chain couples TRBV27 to TRBJ1-6; 7 positions agree with TRBD1. Germline loops: CDR1 MNHEY, CDR2 SMNVEV (reference sequence). V dropped 3 bases and J dropped 0; count of bases not matched to a gene: 2. CDR3 length: 16 amino acids. CDR3 sequence reads: CASSFEGASYNSPLHF. As DNA, the CDR3 is TGTGCCAGCAGTTTTGAGGGGGCCTCCTATAATTCACCCCTCCACTTT.

The chain carries TRBV5-1 and TRBJ2-5; tentative D call: TRBD1 (6 bases). The J call is doubtful: the DNA matches TRBJ2-7 better. This CDR3 has 16 residues. The germline gives CDR1 SGHRS, CDR2 YFSETQ. The CDR3 spells CASSLAIGQQSYEQYF. CDR3 nucleotides: TGCGCCAGCAGCTTGGCCATAGGACAGCAGAGCTACGAGCAGTACTTC.

Only a few counts were recorded for this clone. The CDR3 DNA reads TGTGCCATCAAAGGGACAGCGACTAATTCACCCCTCCACTTT. This sequence encodes CAIKGTATNSPLHF. The J gene is TRBJ1-6, the V gene TRBV10-3; 7 nucleotides agree with TRBD1. The CDR3 totals 14 residues. V trimming: 7 bases; J trimming: 6 bases; junction bases outside the gene matches: 6. CDR1 and CDR2 (germline): ENHRY, SYGVKD.

This chain connects TRBV7-2 to TRBJ2-1; D is perhaps TRBD2 (6 bases). The V end lost 0 bases, the J end lost 9 bases, and 9 bases lay between the germline ends. This CDR3 comprises 13 residues. CDR1 and CDR2 from the germline V gene are SGHTA and FQGNSA. This CDR3 reads CASSLARGGEQFF. The CDR3 bases are TGTGCCAGCAGCTTAGCGCGGGGAGGTGAGCAGTTCTTC.

The J gene is TRBJ2-7, the V gene TRBV18; 9 bases match TRBD1. The CDR3 is 17 amino acids. Germline trimming cut 1 base from V and 0 bases from J; bases unmatched to any gene: 7. The germline gives CDR1 KGHSH, CDR2 LQKENI. The DNA of the CDR3 is TGTGCCAGCTCACCACTACCGGGACAGGGTTCCTCCTACGAGCAGTACTTC. Residues: CASSPLPGQGSSYEQYF.

The rearrangement uses TRBV7-9 and TRBJ2-2, with D tentatively TRBD2 (6 bases). Trimming took off 5 bases at V and 2 bases at J, with 18 bases between the two ends. The CDR3 consists of 17 residues. The germline V gene encodes CDR1 SEHNR and CDR2 FQNEAQ (reference sequence). The CDR3 DNA reads TGTGCCAGCAGCCAAATTCGGGGGTCGGTAAACACCGGGGAGCTGTTTTTT. As protein: CASSQIRGSVNTGELFF.